These 9 T cell receptor beta chains share one sample of origin, sequenced in a study of blood T cell repertoires in COVID-19. The table came from immunoSEQ multiplex PCR; TCRdb's copy has only in-frame clones and leaves some out. The sample includes hundreds of thousands of clones, 80% to 90% of them seen just once. Sequenced input: peripheral blood. These receptor sequences come from a woman in her fifties or sixties with acute or convalescent COVID-19.

This chain joins TRBV4-2 and TRBJ1-2; 8 nucleotides match TRBD1. The germline gives CDR1 LGHNA, CDR2 YNFKEQ. The CDR3 loop spans 13 amino acids. The V segment lost 4 bases and the J segment 6 bases; nucleotides outside the gene matches: 4. The CDR3 DNA reads as TGTGCCAGCAGCCGGGGACAGGTTGATGGCTACACCTTC. Protein: CASSRGQVDGYTF.

This clone was detected a few times. The gene calls are TRBV25-1 and TRBJ2-7, with 7 nucleotides matching TRBD1. The trim removed 3 bases at V and 5 bases at J, leaving 7 bases unmatched. Germline assignment: CDR1 MGHDK and CDR2 SYGVNS. CDR3 length equals 14 residues. DNA of the CDR3: TGTGCCAGCAGTGACCAAGGGACAGTCAACGAGCAGTACTTC. Protein: CASSDQGTVNEQYF.

This chain links TRBV14 with TRBJ2-7; TRBD1 aligns across 10 bases. After removal of 4 bases from V and 3 bases from J, the junction contained 3 bases not matched to a gene. Germline values: CDR1 SGHDN, CDR2 FVKESK. This CDR3 spans 14 amino acids. The CDR3 sequence is CASSPGTGVYEQYF. CDR3 coding DNA: TGTGCCAGCAGCCCCGGGACAGGGGTCTACGAGCAGTACTTC.

This clone was observed a few times. The J gene is TRBJ1-2, the V gene TRBV4-1; D unresolved. Germline V lookup: CDR1 MGHRA, CDR2 YSYEKL. V gave up 0 bases and J gave up 6 bases, with 14 bases separating them. This CDR3 comprises 15 residues. CDR3 amino acids: CASSQEAGRIHGYTF. CDR3 bases: TGCGCCAGCAGCCAAGAAGCGGGCAGAATCCATGGCTACACCTTC.

This clone turned up a few times. The V call is TRBV2, the J call TRBJ2-7; possible D gene TRBD1, 6 bases. V was clipped by 2 bases and J by 6 bases, with 14 bases between them. In germline, CDR1 is SNHLY, CDR2 FYNNEI. CDR3 size: 14 residues. This CDR3 is CASSEMGTTGEQYF. Written as DNA, the CDR3 is TGTGCCAGCAGTGAAATGGGGACAACGGGCGAGCAGTACTTC.

The CDR3 spells CASGSIAGSTDTQYF. DNA of the CDR3: TGTGCCAGCGGATCCATAGCGGGAAGCACAGATACGCAGTATTTT. The chain joins TRBV21-1 to TRBJ2-3; the listed D gene, TRBD2, was not tested against the DNA. TRBV21-1 is listed as a pseudogene. The CDR3 spans 15 residues.

The chain couples TRBV4-1 to TRBJ1-1; no definite D call. The CDR3 covers 13 residues. Germline values: CDR1 MGHRA, CDR2 YSYEKL. Between the trimmed V and J ends, which lost 2 bases and 5 bases, there was a span of 9 bases. CDR3 DNA: TGCGCCAGCAGCCAACCCCTTGAGACTGAAGCTTTCTTT. Translation: CASSQPLETEAFF.

The sample holds a few counts of this clone. The chain combines TRBV2 with TRBJ1-2, with 9 bases aligning to TRBD1. CDR1 is SNHLY and CDR2 is FYNNEI in the germline V gene. The CDR3 sequence is 16 residues long. V shed 0 bases, J shed 2 bases, and the junction held 4 bases outside the gene matches. CDR3 sequence (DNA): TGTGCCAGCAGTGAAGCGCCTGGGACAGGGAACTATGGCTACACCTTC. This gives the protein CASSEAPGTGNYGYTF. The whole variable domain, remainder taken from reference TRBV2 and TRBJ1-2, is EPEVTQTPSHQVTQMGQEVILRCVPISNHLYFYWYRQILGQKVEFLVSFYNNEISEKSEIFDDQFSVERPDGSNFTLKIRSTKLEDSAMYFCASSEAPGTGNYGYTFGSGTRLTVV.

With respect to this clone: Other DNA variants within this sample encode the same CDR3. The chain carries TRBV27 and TRBJ2-2; weak D call: TRBD2 (6 bases). The CDR3 has 14 amino acids. Germline CDR1 is MNHEY and CDR2 is SMNVEV (reference sequence). Deletions cut 5 bases from V and 2 bases from J, with 9 bases between. The CDR3 bases are TGTGCCAGCAGTCCAGGACTAAACACCGGGGAGCTGTTTTTT. Translated: CASSPGLNTGELFF.